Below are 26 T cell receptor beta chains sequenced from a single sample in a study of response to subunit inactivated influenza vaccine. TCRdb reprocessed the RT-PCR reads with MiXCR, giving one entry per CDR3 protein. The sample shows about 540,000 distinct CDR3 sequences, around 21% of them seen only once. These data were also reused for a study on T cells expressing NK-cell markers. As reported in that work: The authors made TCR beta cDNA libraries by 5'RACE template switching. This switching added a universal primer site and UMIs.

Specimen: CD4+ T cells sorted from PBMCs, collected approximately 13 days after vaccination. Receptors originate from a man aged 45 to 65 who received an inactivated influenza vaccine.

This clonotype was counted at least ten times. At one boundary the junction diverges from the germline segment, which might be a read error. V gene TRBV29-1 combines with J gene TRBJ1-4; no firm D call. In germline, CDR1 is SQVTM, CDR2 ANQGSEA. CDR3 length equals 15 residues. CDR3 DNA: TGCAGCGTTGTTTATACACCAATACTTAATGGAAAACTGTTTTTT. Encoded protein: CSVVYTPILNGKLFF.

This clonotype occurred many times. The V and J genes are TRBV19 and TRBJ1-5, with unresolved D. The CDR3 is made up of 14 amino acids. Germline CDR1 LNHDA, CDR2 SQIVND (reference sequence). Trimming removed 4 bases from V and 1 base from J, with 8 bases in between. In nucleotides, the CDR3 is TGTGCCAGTAGTAGGCCGGTGAGCAATCAGCCCCAGCATTTT. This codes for CASSRPVSNQPQHF.

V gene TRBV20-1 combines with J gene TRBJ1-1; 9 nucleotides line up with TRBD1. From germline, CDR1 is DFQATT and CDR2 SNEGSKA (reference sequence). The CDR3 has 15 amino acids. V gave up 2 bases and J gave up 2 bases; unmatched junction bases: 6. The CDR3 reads CSARKQTGGNTEAFF. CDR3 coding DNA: TGCAGTGCTAGAAAACAGACAGGGGGTAACACTGAAGCTTTCTTT.

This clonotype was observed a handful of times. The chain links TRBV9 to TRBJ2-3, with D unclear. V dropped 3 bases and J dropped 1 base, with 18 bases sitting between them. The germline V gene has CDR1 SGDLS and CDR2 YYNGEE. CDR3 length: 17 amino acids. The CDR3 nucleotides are TGTGCCAGCAGCGGTCTGGCTGCCTCCCTCGGCACAGATACGCAGTATTTT. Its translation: CASSGLAASLGTDTQYF.

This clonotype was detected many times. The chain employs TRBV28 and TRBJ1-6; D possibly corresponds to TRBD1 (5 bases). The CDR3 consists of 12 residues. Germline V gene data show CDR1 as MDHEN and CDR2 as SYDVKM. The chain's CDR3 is CAAAGYSSPLHF. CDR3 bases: TGTGCAGCAGCAGGGTATTCTTCACCCCTCCACTTT.

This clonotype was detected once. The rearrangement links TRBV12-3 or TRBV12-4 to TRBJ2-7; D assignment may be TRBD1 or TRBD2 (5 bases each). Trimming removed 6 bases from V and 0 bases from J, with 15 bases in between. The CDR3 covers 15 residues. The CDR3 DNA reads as TGTGCCAGCAGCCCAACCGGGACCCGCTCCTACGAGCAGTACTTC. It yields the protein CASSPTGTRSYEQYF.

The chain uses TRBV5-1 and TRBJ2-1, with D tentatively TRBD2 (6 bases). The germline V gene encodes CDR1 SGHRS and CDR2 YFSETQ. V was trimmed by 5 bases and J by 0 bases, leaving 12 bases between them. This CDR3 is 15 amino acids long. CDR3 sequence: CASSQDYNSYNEQFF. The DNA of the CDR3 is TGCGCCAGCAGTCAGGACTATAACTCCTACAATGAGCAGTTCTTC.

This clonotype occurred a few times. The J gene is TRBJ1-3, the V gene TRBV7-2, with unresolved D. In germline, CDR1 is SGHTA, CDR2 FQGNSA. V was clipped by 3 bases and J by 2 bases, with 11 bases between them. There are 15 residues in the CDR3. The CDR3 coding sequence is TGTGCCAGCAGCTTCTCGGGGTCTACTGGAAACACCATATATTTT. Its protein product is CASSFSGSTGNTIYF.

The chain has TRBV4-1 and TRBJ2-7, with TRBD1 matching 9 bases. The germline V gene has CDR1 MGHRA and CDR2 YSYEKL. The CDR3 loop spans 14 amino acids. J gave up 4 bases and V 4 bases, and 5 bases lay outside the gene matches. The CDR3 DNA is TGCGCCAGCAGCCCCTGGGACAGGGCGTACGAGCAGTACTTC. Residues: CASSPWDRAYEQYF.

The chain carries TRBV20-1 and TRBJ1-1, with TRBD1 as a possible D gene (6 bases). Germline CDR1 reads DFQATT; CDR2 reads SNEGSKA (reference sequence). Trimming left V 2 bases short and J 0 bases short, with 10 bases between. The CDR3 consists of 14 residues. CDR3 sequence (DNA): TGCAGTGCTAGAAAGGACAGCCTGAACACTGAAGCTTTCTTT. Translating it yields CSARKDSLNTEAFF.

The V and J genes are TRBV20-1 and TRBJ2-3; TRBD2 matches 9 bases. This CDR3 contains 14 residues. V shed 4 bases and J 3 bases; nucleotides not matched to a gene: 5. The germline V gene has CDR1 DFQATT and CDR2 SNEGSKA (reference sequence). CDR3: CSAKAGGWTDTQYF. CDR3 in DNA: TGCAGTGCTAAAGCGGGAGGATGGACAGATACGCAGTATTTT.

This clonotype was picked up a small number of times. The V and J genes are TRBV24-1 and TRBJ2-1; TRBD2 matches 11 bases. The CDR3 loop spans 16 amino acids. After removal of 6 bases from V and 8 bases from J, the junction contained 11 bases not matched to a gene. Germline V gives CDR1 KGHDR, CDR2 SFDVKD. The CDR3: CATSPRLAGRRDEQFF. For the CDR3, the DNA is TGTGCCACCAGTCCACGACTAGCGGGAAGGAGGGATGAGCAGTTCTTC.

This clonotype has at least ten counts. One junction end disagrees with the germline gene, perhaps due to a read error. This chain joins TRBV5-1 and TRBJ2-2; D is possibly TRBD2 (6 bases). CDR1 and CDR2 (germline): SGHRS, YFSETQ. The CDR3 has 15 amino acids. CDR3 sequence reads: CASSLSGVGTGELFF. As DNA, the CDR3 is TGTGCCAGCAGCTTATCGGGGGTTGGCACCGGGGAGCTGTTTTTT.

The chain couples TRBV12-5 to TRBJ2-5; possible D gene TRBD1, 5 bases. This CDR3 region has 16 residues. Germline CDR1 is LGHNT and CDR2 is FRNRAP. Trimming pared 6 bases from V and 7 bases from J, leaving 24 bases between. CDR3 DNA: TGTGCTAGTGGCAACCAGGGTAGTGGACCCCATGGGACCCAGTACTTC. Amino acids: CASGNQGSGPHGTQYF.

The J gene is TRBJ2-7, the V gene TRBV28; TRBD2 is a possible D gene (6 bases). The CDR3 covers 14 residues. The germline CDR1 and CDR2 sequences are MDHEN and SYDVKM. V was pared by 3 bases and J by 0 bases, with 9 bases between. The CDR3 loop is CASSFYGSSYEQYF. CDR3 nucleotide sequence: TGTGCCAGCAGTTTTTACGGGAGCTCCTACGAGCAGTACTTC.

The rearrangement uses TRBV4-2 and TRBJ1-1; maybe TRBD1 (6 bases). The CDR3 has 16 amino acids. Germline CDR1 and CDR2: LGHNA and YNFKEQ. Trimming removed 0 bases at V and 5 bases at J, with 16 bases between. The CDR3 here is CASSQDSGPRGTEAFF. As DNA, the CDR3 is TGTGCCAGCAGCCAAGATAGCGGCCCTAGGGGGACTGAAGCTTTCTTT.

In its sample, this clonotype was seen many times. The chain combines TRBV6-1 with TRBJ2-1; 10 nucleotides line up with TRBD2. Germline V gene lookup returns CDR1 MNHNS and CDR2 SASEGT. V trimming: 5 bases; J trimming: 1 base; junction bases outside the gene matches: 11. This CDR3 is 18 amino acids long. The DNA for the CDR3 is TGTGCCAGCAGTACCCCCCCTAGCGGGAGTAATTCCTACAATGAGCAGTTCTTC. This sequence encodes CASSTPPSGSNSYNEQFF.

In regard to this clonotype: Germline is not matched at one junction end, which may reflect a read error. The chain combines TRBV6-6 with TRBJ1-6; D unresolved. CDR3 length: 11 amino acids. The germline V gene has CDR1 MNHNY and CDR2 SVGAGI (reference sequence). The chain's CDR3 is CTSSSGSPLHF. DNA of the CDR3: TGTACCAGCAGTTCGGGTTCACCCCTCCACTTT.

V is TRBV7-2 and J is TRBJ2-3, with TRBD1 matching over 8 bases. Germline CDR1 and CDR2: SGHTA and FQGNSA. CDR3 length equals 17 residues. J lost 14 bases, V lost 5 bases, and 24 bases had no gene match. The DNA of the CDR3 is TGTGCCAGCAGCCCAGACCGGATTTCGGCCTCCAGGGGGCAATGGTATTTT. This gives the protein CASSPDRISASRGQWYF.

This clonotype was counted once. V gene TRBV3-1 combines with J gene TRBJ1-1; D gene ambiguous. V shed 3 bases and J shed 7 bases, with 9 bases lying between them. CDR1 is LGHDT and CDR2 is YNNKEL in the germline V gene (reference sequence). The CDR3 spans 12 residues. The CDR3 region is CASSQTQGEAFF. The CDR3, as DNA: TGTGCCAGCAGCCAGACACAAGGTGAAGCTTTCTTT.

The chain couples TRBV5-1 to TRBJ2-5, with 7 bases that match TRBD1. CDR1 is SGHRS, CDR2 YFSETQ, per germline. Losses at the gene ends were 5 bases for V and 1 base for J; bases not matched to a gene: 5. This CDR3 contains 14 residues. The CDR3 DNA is TGCGCCAGCAGGCCGGGACAGTCCCAAGAGACCCAGTACTTC. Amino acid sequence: CASRPGQSQETQYF.

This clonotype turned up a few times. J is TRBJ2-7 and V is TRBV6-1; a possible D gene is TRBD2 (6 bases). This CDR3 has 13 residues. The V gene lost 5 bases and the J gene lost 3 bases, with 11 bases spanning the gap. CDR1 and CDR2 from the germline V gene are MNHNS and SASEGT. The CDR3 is CASSMGLHYEQYF. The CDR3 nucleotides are TGTGCCAGCAGTATGGGACTCCACTACGAGCAGTACTTC.

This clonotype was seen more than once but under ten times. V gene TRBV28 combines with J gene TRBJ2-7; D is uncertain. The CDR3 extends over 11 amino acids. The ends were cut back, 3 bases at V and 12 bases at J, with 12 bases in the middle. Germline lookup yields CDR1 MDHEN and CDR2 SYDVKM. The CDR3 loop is CASSFFAEVYF. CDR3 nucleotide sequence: TGTGCCAGCAGTTTTTTTGCTGAAGTGTACTTC.

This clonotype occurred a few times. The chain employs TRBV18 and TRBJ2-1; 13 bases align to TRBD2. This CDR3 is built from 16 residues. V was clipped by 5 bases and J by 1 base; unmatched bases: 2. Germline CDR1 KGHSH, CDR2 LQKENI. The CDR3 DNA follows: TGTGCCAGCTCATCGACTAGCGGGAGGTCCTACAATGAGCAGTTCTTC. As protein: CASSSTSGRSYNEQFF. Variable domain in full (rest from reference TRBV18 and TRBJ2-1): NAGVMQNPRHLVRRRGQEARLRCSPMKGHSHVYWYRQLPEEGLKFMVYLQKENIIDESGMPKERFSAEFPKEGPSILRIQQVVRGDSAAYFCASSSTSGRSYNEQFFGPGTRLTVL.

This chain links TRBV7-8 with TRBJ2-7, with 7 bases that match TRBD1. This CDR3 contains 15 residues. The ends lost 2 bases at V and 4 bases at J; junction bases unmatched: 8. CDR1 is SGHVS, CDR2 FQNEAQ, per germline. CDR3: CASSLTDRDGYEQYF. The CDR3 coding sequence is TGTGCCAGCAGCTTAACCGACAGGGATGGTTACGAGCAGTACTTC.

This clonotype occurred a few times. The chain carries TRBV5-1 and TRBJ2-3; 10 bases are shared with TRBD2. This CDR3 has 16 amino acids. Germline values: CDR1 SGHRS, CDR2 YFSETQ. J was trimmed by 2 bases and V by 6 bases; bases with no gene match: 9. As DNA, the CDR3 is TGCGCCAGCACCTCTCTAGCGGGGGAACCCACAGATACGCAGTATTTT. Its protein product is CASTSLAGEPTDTQYF.